Listed below are T cell receptor beta chains from one sample, sequenced in a study of blood T cell repertoires in COVID-19. The table came from immunoSEQ multiplex PCR; TCRdb's copy has only in-frame clones and leaves some out. The sample contains under 250,000 clones, about nine tenths of which appear only once. Sequencing was carried out using peripheral blood. The receptor source for this set is a man between 60 and 70 years old who had recovered from COVID-19. Each CDR3 is given with its conserved first and last residue. Fields, in order: J gene, clone size, D gene, V gene, CDR3 DNA, CDR3 protein. D genes are given only for firm matches. Size values are once, few and many counts, or a class for expanded clones, and some rows have none.

j_gene: TRBJ1-2; abundance: -; d_gene: -; v_gene: TRBV27; CDR3nt: TGTGCCAGCAGTTTAAGCAGGGGTGAAGGCTACACCTTC; CDR3aa: CASSLSRGEGYTF
j_gene: TRBJ2-7; abundance: -; d_gene: TRBD2; v_gene: TRBV3-1/TRBV3-2; CDR3nt: TGTGCCAGCAGCCAAGAGATGAGAGGGAGGGCCGGCTACGAGCAGTACTTC; CDR3aa: CASSQEMRGRAGYEQYF
j_gene: TRBJ2-2; abundance: -; d_gene: -; v_gene: TRBV7-3; CDR3nt: TGTGCCAGCAGCTTAAACAGGCCTCACACCGGGGAGCTGTTTTTT; CDR3aa: CASSLNRPHTGELFF
j_gene: TRBJ2-7; abundance: -; d_gene: TRBD2; v_gene: TRBV7-2; CDR3nt: TGTGCCAGCAGCTTATTGGGGGGGGTCTCCTACGAGCAGTACTTC; CDR3aa: CASSLLGGVSYEQYF
j_gene: TRBJ2-5; abundance: -; d_gene: TRBD2; v_gene: TRBV15; CDR3nt: TGTGCCACCAGCAGTGGCGGGGGGTCGACCCAGTACTTC; CDR3aa: CATSSGGGSTQYF
j_gene: TRBJ2-1; abundance: -; d_gene: -; v_gene: TRBV9; CDR3nt: TGTGCCAGCAGCGTAGGAGTTGCCTCCTACAATGAGCAGTTCTTC; CDR3aa: CASSVGVASYNEQFF
j_gene: TRBJ2-1; abundance: -; d_gene: TRBD2; v_gene: TRBV19; CDR3nt: TGTGCCAGTAGTATTAACAGCGGGAGCTCCTACAATGAGCAGTTCTTC; CDR3aa: CASSINSGSSYNEQFF
j_gene: TRBJ2-7; abundance: once; d_gene: TRBD2; v_gene: TRBV29-1; CDR3nt: TGCAGCGCGAGACTAGCGGGATCCTACGAGCAGTACTTC; CDR3aa: CSARLAGSYEQYF
j_gene: TRBJ2-7; abundance: -; d_gene: -; v_gene: TRBV4-2; CDR3nt: TGTGCCAGCGGTCAGTCGGGGAGTAGCGGCTACGAGCAGTACTTC; CDR3aa: CASGQSGSSGYEQYF
j_gene: TRBJ1-1; abundance: few; d_gene: TRBD1; v_gene: TRBV2; CDR3nt: TGTGCCAGCAGGAACAGGGGTGAAGCTTTCTTT; CDR3aa: CASRNRGEAFF
j_gene: TRBJ2-2; abundance: -; d_gene: -; v_gene: TRBV12-5; CDR3nt: TGTGCTAGTGGTTTAACCGCGGGCCTTTCAACCGGGGAGCTGTTTTTT; CDR3aa: CASGLTAGLSTGELFF
j_gene: TRBJ2-2; abundance: -; d_gene: -; v_gene: TRBV27; CDR3nt: TGTGCCAGCAGGGTCCGACTAGAGGCCACCGGGGAGCTGTTTTTT; CDR3aa: CASRVRLEATGELFF
j_gene: TRBJ1-2; abundance: -; d_gene: -; v_gene: TRBV30; CDR3nt: TGTGCCTGGACATTCGGGGGGTTGCGCGGTGGCTACACCTTC; CDR3aa: CAWTFGGLRGGYTF
j_gene: TRBJ2-1; abundance: -; d_gene: TRBD2; v_gene: TRBV7-9; CDR3nt: TGTGCCAGCACCCCCGGTAGCTGGACTAGCGGGGGCCTCTACAATGAGCAGTTCTTC; CDR3aa: CASTPGSWTSGGLYNEQFF
j_gene: TRBJ2-2; abundance: once; d_gene: TRBD2; v_gene: TRBV7-2; CDR3nt: TGTGCCAGCAGCGGACTAGCGGGAGTGACCGGGGAGCTGTTTTTT; CDR3aa: CASSGLAGVTGELFF
j_gene: TRBJ2-2; abundance: few; d_gene: -; v_gene: TRBV9; CDR3nt: TGTGCCAGCAGCGTAGCTGACACCGGGGAGCTGTTTTTT; CDR3aa: CASSVADTGELFF
j_gene: TRBJ2-7; abundance: once; d_gene: TRBD2; v_gene: TRBV10-1; CDR3nt: TGCGCCAGCAGAGAGAGAACGGGGACTAGCGGGAGCTACGAGCAGTACTTC; CDR3aa: CASRERTGTSGSYEQYF
j_gene: TRBJ2-2; abundance: -; d_gene: -; v_gene: TRBV7-3; CDR3nt: TGTGCCAGCAGCCCCCTTCGGCAGGGGAACACCGGGGAGCTGTTTTTT; CDR3aa: CASSPLRQGNTGELFF
j_gene: TRBJ2-3; abundance: -; d_gene: TRBD2; v_gene: TRBV5-1; CDR3nt: TGCGCCAGCATCGGGTCGCGGGAGATGCGGGATACGCAGTATTTT; CDR3aa: CASIGSREMRDTQYF
j_gene: TRBJ2-7; abundance: few; d_gene: -; v_gene: TRBV2; CDR3nt: TGTGCCAGCAGTCCTACCTACGAGCAGTACTTC; CDR3aa: CASSPTYEQYF
j_gene: TRBJ1-5; abundance: -; d_gene: -; v_gene: TRBV6-6; CDR3nt: TGTGCCAGCAGTACCCGGGAGCGGCAGCCCCAGCATTTT; CDR3aa: CASSTRERQPQHF
j_gene: TRBJ2-7; abundance: -; d_gene: TRBD2; v_gene: TRBV5-1; CDR3nt: TGCGCCAGCACTCCGGGTACTAGCGGGGGGGCAGTCCCCTACGAGCAGTACTTC; CDR3aa: CASTPGTSGGAVPYEQYF
j_gene: TRBJ2-1; abundance: once; d_gene: -; v_gene: TRBV7-2; CDR3nt: TGTGCCAGCAGCCCTCTCTTCGGGAATGAGCAGTTCTTC; CDR3aa: CASSPLFGNEQFF
j_gene: TRBJ1-6; abundance: -; d_gene: -; v_gene: TRBV7-2; CDR3nt: TGTGCCAGCAGCTTACAAGCGGATTCACCCCTCCACTTT; CDR3aa: CASSLQADSPLHF
j_gene: TRBJ1-3; abundance: once; d_gene: -; v_gene: TRBV7-3; CDR3nt: TGTGCCAGCAGTCCAGGGGACCGTGGAAACACCATATATTTT; CDR3aa: CASSPGDRGNTIYF
j_gene: TRBJ1-4; abundance: once; d_gene: TRBD1; v_gene: TRBV7-9; CDR3nt: TGTGCCAGCAGCTCGACAGGGGGTGAAAAACTGTTTTTT; CDR3aa: CASSSTGGEKLFF
j_gene: TRBJ2-7; abundance: -; d_gene: -; v_gene: TRBV9; CDR3nt: TGTGCCAGCAGCGGCGACCGGAGCTCCTACGAGCAGTACTTC; CDR3aa: CASSGDRSSYEQYF